This note documents a single T cell receptor beta chain sequence. The data originate from a study of T-cell reconstitution after alpha-beta-depleted transplantation in children. This sample's TCRbeta library carried unique molecular identifier barcodes. In TCRdb, the PCR reads were re-called with MiXCR into one record per CDR3 protein. This sample has around 480,000 distinct CDR3 sequences, with 30% to 35% found just once. Trimming shortened V by 2 bases and J by 0 bases, and 11 bases separated the two germline ends. The length of the CDR3 is 16 residues. The germline V gene encodes CDR1 SGHTA and CDR2 FQGNSA.

The chain has TRBV7-2 and TRBJ2-1; D call uncertain. The sample consisted of PBMCs from the stem cell graft donor, taken from the stem cell graft. The origin of this receptor is a human donor who donated a stem cell graft to a child with aplastic anemia. As DNA, the CDR3 is TGTGCCAGCAGCTTAAGGGTAGTAGGCTCCTACAATGAGCAGTTCTTC. Translation: CASSLRVVGSYNEQFF.